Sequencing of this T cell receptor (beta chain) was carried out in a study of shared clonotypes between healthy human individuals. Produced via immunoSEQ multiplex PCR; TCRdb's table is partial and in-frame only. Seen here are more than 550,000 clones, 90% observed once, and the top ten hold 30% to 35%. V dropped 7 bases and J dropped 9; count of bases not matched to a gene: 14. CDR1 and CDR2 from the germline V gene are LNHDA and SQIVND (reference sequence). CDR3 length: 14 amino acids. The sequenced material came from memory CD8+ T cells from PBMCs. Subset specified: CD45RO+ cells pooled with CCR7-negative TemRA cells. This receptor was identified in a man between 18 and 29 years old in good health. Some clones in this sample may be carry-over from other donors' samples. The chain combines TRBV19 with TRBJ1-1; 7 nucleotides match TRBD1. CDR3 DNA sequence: TGTGCCAGTACACCCCGGGACAGCCCCTTACAAGCTTTCTTT. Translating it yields CASTPRDSPLQAFF.